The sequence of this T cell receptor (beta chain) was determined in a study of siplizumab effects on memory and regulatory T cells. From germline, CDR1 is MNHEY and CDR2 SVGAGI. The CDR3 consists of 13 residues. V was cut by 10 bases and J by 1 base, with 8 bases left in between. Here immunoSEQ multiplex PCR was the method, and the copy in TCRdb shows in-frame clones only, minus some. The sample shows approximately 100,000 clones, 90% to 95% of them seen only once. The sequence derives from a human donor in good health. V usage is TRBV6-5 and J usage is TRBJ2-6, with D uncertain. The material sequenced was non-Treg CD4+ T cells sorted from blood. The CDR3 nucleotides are TGTGCCACCAGAGGATCTGGGGCCAACGTCCTGACTTTC. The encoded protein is CATRGSGANVLTF.